The T cell receptor beta chain under discussion was sequenced for a study of metastatic and nonmetastatic thyroid tumors. For the study at large: Repertoires of blood and of tissue (tumor or nodule) from malignant and benign thyroid patients were compared. Regarding the study as a whole: Across blood and tumor, TCR beta diversity in malignant thyroid tumors was reportedly significantly higher than in benign nodules.

With regard to this clone: Its antigen remains unknown.

In the source study's methods: Building a distant-metastasis classifier for papillary thyroid cancer drew on CDR3 differences across clinicopathological groups. With MiXCR, TCRdb called clones anew from the PCR reads. What appears here as the V and J calls and clone size reflects TCRdb's work, not the paper's. In the table there are more than 10,000 clones, 9.5% to 15% of which are singletons. Prior to thyroid surgery, none of the patients had received any treatment. This CDR3 comprises 13 residues. Germline CDR1 MDHEN, CDR2 SYDVKM. V was trimmed by 6 bases and J by 8 bases, leaving 13 bases between them.

The sample taken for sequencing was blood. This TCR derives from a female donor with papillary thyroid cancer or a benign thyroid nodule (not recorded which). Some clones in this sample may be carry-over from other donors' samples. The chain is built from TRBV28 and TRBJ1-4; D may be TRBD1 (6 bases). CDR3 DNA sequence: TGTGCCAGCAGCTTCCCTACAGGGGAAAAACTGTTTTTT. Amino acids: CASSFPTGEKLFF.